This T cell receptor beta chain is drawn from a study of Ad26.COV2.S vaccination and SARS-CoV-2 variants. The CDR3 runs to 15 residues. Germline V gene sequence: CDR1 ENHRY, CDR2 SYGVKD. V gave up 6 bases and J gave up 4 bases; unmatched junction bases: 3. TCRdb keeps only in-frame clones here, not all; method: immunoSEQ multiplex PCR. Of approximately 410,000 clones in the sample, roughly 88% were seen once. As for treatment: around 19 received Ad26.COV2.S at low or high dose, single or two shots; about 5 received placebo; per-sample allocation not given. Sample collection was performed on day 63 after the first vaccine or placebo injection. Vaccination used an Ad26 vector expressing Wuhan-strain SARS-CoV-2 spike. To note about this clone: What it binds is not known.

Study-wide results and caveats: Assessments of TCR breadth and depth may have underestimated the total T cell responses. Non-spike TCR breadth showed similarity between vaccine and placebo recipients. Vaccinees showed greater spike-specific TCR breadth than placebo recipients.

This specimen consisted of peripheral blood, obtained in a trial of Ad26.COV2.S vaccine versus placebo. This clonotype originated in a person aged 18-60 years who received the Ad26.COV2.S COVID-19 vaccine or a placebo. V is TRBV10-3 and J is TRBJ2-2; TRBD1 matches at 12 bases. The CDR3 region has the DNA TGTGCCATCAGGGGGACAGGGGGCCTCACCGGGGAGCTGTTTTTT. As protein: CAIRGTGGLTGELFF.